This entry concerns a single T cell receptor beta chain. Antigen specificity is unknown. This specimen belongs to a study of T-cell memory formation after mild COVID-19. Study context: Among the donors, TCR clusters were largely specific to each donor. General study findings and limits: Researchers report contracting CD4+ clones mostly in CM and EM, with CD8+ clones in EMRA. The finding that pre-infection memory included some responding clones suggested that cross-reactive memory joined. Clones that contracted from day 15 to 85 were balanced CD4/CD8, while later expanders leaned CD4+.

The CDR3 runs 14 residues. Germline V gene lookup returns CDR1 MNHNS and CDR2 SASEGT. The V gene lost 5 bases and the J gene lost 10 bases, with 17 bases spanning the gap. One entry per CDR3 protein results from TCRdb running MiXCR on the 5' RACE reads. This repertoire shows 290,000 or so distinct CDR3 sequences, approximately 19% found once; its top ten account for under 25%. The V gene is TRBV6-1, the J gene TRBJ1-4; the D is unclear. Input material: PBMCs or a T cell subset sorted from them (not recorded which). The origin of this receptor is a man aged 18-30 years who had mild COVID-19 (a few samples of this study predate the infection). Cell type and time point are not known. In DNA form, the CDR3 reads TGTGCCAGCAGTCTCCCCCCCCAGAAGTTAAAACTGTTTTTT. Its protein product is CASSLPPQKLKLFF.